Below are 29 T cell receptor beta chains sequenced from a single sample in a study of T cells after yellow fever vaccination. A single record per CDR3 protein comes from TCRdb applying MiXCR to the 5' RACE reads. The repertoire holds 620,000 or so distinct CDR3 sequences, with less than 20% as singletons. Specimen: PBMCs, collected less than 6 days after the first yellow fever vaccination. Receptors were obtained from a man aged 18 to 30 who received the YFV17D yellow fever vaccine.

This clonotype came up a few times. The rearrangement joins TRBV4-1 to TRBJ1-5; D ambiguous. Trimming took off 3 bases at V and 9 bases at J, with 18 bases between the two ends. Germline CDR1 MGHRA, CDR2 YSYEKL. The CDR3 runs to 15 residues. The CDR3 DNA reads TGCGCCAGCAGCCATGGACGGATAGACGGATCGCCCCAGCATTTT. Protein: CASSHGRIDGSPQHF.

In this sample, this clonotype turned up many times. The CDR3 DNA sequence: TGTGCCAGCAGCTTGCAGGACTATGGTTCACCCCTCCACTTT. This sequence encodes CASSLQDYGSPLHF. This chain links TRBV7-8 with TRBJ1-6; D unclear. V dropped 3 bases and J dropped 9 bases, with 12 bases sitting between them. CDR1 SGHVS and CDR2 FQNEAQ come from the germline V gene. The CDR3 loop spans 14 amino acids.

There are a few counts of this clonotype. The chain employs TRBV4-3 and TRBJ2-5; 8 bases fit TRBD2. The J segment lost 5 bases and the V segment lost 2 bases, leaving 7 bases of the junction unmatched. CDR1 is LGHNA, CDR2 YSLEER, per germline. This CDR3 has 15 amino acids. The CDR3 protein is CASSQSGGQGETQYF. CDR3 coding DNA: TGCGCCAGCAGCCAATCGGGGGGGCAAGGGGAGACCCAGTACTTC.

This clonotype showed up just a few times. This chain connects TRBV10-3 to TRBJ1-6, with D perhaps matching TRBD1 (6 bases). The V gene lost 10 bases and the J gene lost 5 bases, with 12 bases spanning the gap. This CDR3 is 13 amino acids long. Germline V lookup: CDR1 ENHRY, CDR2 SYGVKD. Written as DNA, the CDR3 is TGTGCCACTCACAGGGACCATAATTCACCCCTCCACTTT. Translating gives CATHRDHNSPLHF.

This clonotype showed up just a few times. This CDR3 reads CASSSTSSVGEQYF. DNA for the CDR3: TGTGCCAGCAGCTCCACCTCTAGCGTGGGCGAGCAGTACTTC. The V and J genes are TRBV9 and TRBJ2-7; D is possibly TRBD2 (6 bases). The germline V gene encodes CDR1 SGDLS and CDR2 YYNGEE. This CDR3 has 14 residues. The ends were cut back, 4 bases at V and 6 bases at J, with 17 bases in the middle.

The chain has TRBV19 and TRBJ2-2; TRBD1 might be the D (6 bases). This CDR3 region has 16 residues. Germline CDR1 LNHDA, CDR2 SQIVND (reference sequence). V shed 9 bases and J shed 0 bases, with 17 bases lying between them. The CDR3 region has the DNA TGTGCCAGCAGAGGTAAAGGGGGACCGAACACCGGGGAGCTGTTTTTT. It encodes CASRGKGGPNTGELFF. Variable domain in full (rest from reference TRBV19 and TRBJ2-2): DGGITQSPKYLFRKEGQNVTLSCEQNLNHDAMYWYRQDPGQGLRLIYYSQIVNDFQKGDIAEGYSVSREKKESFPLTVTSAQKNPTAFYLCASRGKGGPNTGELFFGEGSRLTVL.

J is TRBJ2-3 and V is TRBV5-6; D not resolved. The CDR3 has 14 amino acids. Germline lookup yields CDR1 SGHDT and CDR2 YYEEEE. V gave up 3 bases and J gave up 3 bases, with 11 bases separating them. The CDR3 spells CASSWALRTDTQYF. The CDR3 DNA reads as TGTGCCAGCAGCTGGGCACTAAGGACAGATACGCAGTATTTT. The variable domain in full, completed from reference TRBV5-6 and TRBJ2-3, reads DAGVTQSPTHLIKTRGQQVTLRCSPKSGHDTVSWYQQALGQGPQFIFQYYEEEERQRGNFPDRFSGHQFPNYSSELNVNALLLGDSALYLCASSWALRTDTQYFGPGTRLTVL.

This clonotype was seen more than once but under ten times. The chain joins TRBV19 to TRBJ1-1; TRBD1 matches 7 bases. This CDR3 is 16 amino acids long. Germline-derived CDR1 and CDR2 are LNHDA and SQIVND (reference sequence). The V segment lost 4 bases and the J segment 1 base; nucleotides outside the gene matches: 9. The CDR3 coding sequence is TGTGCCAGTAGTACAACTAGACAGGGCCGGAACACTGAAGCTTTCTTT. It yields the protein CASSTTRQGRNTEAFF.

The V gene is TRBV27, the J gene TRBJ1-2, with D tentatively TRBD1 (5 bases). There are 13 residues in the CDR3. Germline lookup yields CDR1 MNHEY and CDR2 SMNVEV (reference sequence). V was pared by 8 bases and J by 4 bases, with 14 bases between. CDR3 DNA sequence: TGTGCCAGCGGCACAAGGGGTGTCTATGGCTACACCTTC. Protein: CASGTRGVYGYTF.

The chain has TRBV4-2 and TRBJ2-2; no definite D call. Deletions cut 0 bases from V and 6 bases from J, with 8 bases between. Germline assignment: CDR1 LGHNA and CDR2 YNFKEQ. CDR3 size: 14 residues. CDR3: CASSQDFSAGELFF. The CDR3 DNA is TGTGCCAGCAGCCAAGATTTCTCTGCCGGGGAGCTGTTTTTT.

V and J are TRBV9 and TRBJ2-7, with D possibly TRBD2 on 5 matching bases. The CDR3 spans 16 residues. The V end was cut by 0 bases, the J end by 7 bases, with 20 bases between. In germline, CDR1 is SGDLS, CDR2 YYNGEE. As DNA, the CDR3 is TGTGCCAGCAGCGTAGAGGCAAATCGGGGTTCGGGGGAGCAGTACTTC. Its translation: CASSVEANRGSGEQYF.

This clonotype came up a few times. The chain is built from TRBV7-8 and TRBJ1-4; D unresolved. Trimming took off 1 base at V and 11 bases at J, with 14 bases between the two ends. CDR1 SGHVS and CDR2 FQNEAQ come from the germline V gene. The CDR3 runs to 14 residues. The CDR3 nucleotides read TGTGCCAGCAGCTTAGAGGGCAGCTCGAGGAAACTGTTTTTT. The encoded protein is CASSLEGSSRKLFF.

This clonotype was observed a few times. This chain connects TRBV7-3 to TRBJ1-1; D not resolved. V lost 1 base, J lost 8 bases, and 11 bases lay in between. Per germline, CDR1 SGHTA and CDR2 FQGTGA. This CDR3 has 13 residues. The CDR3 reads CASSLMPGTEAFF. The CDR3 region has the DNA TGTGCCAGCAGCTTAATGCCCGGAACCGAAGCTTTCTTT.

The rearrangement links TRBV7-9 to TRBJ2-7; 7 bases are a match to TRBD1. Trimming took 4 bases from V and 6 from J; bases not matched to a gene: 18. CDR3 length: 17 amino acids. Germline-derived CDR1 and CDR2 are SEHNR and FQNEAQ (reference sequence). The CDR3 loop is CASSSSTTGWGIGEQYV. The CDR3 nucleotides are TGTGCCAGCAGCTCCTCGACGACAGGGTGGGGAATTGGCGAGCAGTACGTC.

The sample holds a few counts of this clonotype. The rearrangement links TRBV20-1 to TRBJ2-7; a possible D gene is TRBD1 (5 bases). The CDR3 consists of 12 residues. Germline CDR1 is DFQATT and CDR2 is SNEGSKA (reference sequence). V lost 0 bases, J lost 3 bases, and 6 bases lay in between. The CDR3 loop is CSARDQGYEQYF. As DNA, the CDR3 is TGCAGTGCTAGAGATCAGGGCTACGAGCAGTACTTC.

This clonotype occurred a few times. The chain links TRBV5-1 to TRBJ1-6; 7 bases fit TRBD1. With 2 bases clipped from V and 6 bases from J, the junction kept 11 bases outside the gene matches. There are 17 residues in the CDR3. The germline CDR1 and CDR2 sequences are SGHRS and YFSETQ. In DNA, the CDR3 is TGCGCCAGCAGCTTCACCCCCAGGACAGGACGTAATTCACCCCTCCACTTT. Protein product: CASSFTPRTGRNSPLHF.

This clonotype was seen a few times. In DNA, the CDR3 is TGTGCCAGCAGTTTGCAGGGGCTGGAAGCTTTCTTT. Protein product: CASSLQGLEAFF. The chain combines TRBV12-3 or TRBV12-4 with TRBJ1-1; weak D call: TRBD1 (6 bases). V was cut by 3 bases and J by 8 bases, with 10 bases left in between. CDR3 length: 12 residues.

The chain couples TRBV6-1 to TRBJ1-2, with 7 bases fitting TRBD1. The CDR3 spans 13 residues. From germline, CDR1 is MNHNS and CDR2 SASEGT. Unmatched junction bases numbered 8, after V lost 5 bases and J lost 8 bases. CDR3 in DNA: TGTGCCAGCAGTCCTACAGGGGAAATCGGCTACACCTTC. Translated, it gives CASSPTGEIGYTF.

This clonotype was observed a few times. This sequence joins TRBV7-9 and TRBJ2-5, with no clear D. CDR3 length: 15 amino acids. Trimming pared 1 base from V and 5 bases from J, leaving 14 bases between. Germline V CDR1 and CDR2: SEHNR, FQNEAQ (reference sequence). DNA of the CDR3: TGTGCCAGCAGCTTAGGAACGGATGGTCGCGAGACCCAGTACTTC. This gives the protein CASSLGTDGRETQYF.

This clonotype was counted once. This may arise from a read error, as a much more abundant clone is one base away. For the CDR3, the DNA is TGTGCCACCAGCTATCCGGGACTAGCGACTTCCTTGCAGACCCAGTACTTC. It specifies CATSYPGLATSLQTQYF. V and J are TRBV1 and TRBJ2-5; TRBD2 reflects the table's D call only, with no check against the DNA. TRBV1 is noted as a pseudogene. CDR3 size: 17 residues.

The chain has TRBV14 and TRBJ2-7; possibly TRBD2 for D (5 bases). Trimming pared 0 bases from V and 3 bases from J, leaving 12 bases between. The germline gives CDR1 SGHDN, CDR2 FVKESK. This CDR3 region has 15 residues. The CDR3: CASSQDTGMGYEQYF. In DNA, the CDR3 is TGTGCCAGCAGCCAAGATACGGGAATGGGCTACGAGCAGTACTTC.

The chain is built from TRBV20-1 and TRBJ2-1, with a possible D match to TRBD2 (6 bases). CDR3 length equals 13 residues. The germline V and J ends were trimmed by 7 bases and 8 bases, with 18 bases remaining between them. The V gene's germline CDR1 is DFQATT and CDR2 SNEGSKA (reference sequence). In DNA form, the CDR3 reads TGCAGTGAGCAGCGGGCTTCGAGGGATGAGCAGTTCTTC. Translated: CSEQRASRDEQFF.

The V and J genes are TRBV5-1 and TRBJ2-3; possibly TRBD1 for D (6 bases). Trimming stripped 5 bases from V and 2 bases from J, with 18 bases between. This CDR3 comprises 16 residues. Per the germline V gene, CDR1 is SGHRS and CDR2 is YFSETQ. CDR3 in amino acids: CASSLNRAFLTDTQYF. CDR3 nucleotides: TGCGCCAGCAGTCTAAACAGGGCCTTCCTCACAGATACGCAGTATTTT.

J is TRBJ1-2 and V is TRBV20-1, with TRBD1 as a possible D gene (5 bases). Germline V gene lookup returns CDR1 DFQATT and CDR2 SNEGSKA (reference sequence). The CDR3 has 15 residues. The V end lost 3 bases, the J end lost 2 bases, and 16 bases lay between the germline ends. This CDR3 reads CSASPGTASNYGYTF. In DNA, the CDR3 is TGCAGTGCTAGCCCCGGGACGGCCTCCAACTATGGCTACACCTTC.

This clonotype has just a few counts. CDR3 sequence: CASSLANAGGSDTQYF. DNA for the CDR3: TGTGCCAGCAGCTTAGCGAACGCGGGGGGATCAGATACGCAGTATTTT. V and J are TRBV11-2 and TRBJ2-3; 8 bases agree with TRBD2. CDR3 size: 16 residues. Germline lookup yields CDR1 SGHAT and CDR2 FQNNGV. V shed 1 base and J 4 bases; nucleotides not matched to a gene: 7.

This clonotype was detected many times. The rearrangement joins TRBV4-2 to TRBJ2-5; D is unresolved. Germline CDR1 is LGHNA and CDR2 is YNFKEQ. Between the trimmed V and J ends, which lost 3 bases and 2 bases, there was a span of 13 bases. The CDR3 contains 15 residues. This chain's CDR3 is CASSQTQLLQETQYF. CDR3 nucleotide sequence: TGTGCCAGCAGCCAGACCCAACTATTACAAGAGACCCAGTACTTC.

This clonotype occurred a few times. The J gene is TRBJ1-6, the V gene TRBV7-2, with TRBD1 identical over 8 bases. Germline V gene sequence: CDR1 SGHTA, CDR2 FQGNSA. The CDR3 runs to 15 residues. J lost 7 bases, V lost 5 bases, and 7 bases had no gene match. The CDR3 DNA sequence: TGTGCCAGCAGCCCGATGACAGGGGTAAATTCACCCCTCCACTTT. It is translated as CASSPMTGVNSPLHF.

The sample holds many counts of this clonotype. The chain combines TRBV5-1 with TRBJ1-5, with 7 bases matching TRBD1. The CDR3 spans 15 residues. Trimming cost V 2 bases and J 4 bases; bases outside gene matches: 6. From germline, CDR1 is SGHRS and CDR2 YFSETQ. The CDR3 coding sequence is TGCGCCAGCAGCTTTGCCGGGACAGATAATCAGCCCCAGCATTTT. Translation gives CASSFAGTDNQPQHF.

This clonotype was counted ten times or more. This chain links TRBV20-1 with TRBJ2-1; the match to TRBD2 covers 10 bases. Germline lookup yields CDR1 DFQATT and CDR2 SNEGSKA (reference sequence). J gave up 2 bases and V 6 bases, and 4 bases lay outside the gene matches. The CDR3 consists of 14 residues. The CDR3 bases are TGCAGTGCGAGCAGCGGGGGGGCCTACAATGAGCAGTTCTTC. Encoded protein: CSASSGGAYNEQFF.